A single sample gave rise to the 29 T cell receptor beta chains below, sequenced in a study of regulatory T cells in long-lasting Graves disease. Time point indicated: newly diagnosed GD, antithyroid drugs for less than 3 months. Making the TCR library involved RNA that had been extracted from PBMCs. iRepertoire HTBI primers and Arm-PCR of CDR3 regions built TCR beta libraries. TCRdb reprocessed the multiplex PCR reads via MiXCR and lists one record per CDR3 protein. The data contain a few hundred thousand distinct CDR3 sequences, about a sixth of them singletons. These data were also reused for a study on T cells in Graves' hyperthyroidism and ophthalmopathy.

The source material was peripheral blood mononuclear cells (PBMCs), sampled at new diagnosis, from a patient treated with antithyroid drugs. Receptors were obtained from a woman aged 18-29 years with Graves disease.

This clonotype was counted at least ten times. The V and J genes are TRBV28 and TRBJ2-7, with a possible D match to TRBD2 (6 bases). Germline lookup yields CDR1 MDHEN and CDR2 SYDVKM. V shed 3 bases and J shed 1 base, with 10 bases lying between them. The CDR3 runs 14 residues. The CDR3 DNA reads as TGTGCCAGCAGTTTCTCTAGCGCTTCCTACGAGCAGTACTTC. The encoded protein is CASSFSSASYEQYF.

In its sample, this clonotype was seen many times. J is TRBJ2-1 and V is TRBV3-1; TRBD2 aligns across 9 bases. Germline CDR1 and CDR2: LGHDT and YNNKEL (reference sequence). V dropped 7 bases and J dropped 0; count of bases not matched to a gene: 4. The CDR3 sequence is 15 residues long. The CDR3: CASIRSGSSYNEQFF. The CDR3 DNA reads as TGTGCCAGCATTCGTAGCGGGAGCTCCTACAATGAGCAGTTCTTC.

V and J are TRBV20-1 and TRBJ1-5, with a weak D call TRBD1 (6 bases). Germline V gene sequence: CDR1 DFQATT, CDR2 SNEGSKA (reference sequence). Deletions cut 3 bases from V and 5 bases from J, with 11 bases between. CDR3 length equals 13 residues. The CDR3, as DNA: TGCAGTGCTAGCTTCGAGGGGGATCAGCCCCAGCATTTT. Encoded protein: CSASFEGDQPQHF.

This clonotype showed up many times. V usage is TRBV28 and J usage is TRBJ2-1; D gene uncertain. The CDR3 contains 13 residues. The germline V gene encodes CDR1 MDHEN and CDR2 SYDVKM. Trimming pared 7 bases from V and 8 bases from J, leaving 15 bases between. CDR3 sequence reads: CASILGKGDEQFF. The CDR3, as DNA: TGTGCCAGCATCCTCGGAAAGGGCGATGAGCAGTTCTTC.

The CDR3 DNA follows: TGTGCCAGCAGTTTAGCCCCGGACATAATCACCGGGGAGCTGTTTTTT. Amino acid sequence: CASSLAPDIITGELFF. The rearrangement uses TRBV12-3 or TRBV12-4 and TRBJ2-2, with D maybe TRBD1 (5 bases). Trimming took 0 bases from V and 4 from J, leaving 12 bases between them. The CDR3 is made up of 16 amino acids.

This clonotype was observed at least ten times. The chain has TRBV4-1 and TRBJ2-1; the D gene is possibly TRBD2 (5 bases). There are 12 residues in the CDR3. The V end was cut by 1 base, the J end by 10 bases, with 8 bases between. The germline V gene has CDR1 MGHRA and CDR2 YSYEKL. The CDR3 spells CASSQVRGEQFF. The CDR3, as DNA: TGCGCCAGCAGCCAAGTCCGCGGGGAGCAGTTCTTC.

V is TRBV12-3 or TRBV12-4 and J is TRBJ1-2; possibly TRBD1 for D (5 bases). CDR3 length: 14 amino acids. Trimming took 1 base from V and 4 from J, leaving 10 bases between them. The CDR3 spells CASSLGGGLYGYTF. CDR3 bases: TGTGCCAGCAGTTTAGGCGGGGGTCTCTATGGCTACACCTTC.

This clonotype has just a few counts. The V call is TRBV29-1, the J call TRBJ1-1; D not certain. The ends were cut back, 4 bases at V and 8 bases at J, with 8 bases in the middle. This CDR3 has 10 residues. Germline V gene data show CDR1 as SQVTM and CDR2 as ANQGSEA. The CDR3 here is CSVAVREAFF. The CDR3 DNA reads as TGCAGCGTTGCGGTCAGAGAAGCTTTCTTT. Combining the CDR3 with reference TRBV29-1 and TRBJ1-1 gives the whole variable domain SAVISQKPSRDICQRGTSLTIQCQVDSQVTMMFWYRQQPGQSLTLIATANQGSEATYESGFVIDKFPISRPNLTFSTLTVSNMSPEDSSIYLCSVAVREAFFGQGTRLTVV.

This clonotype was seen more than once but under ten times. The genes are TRBV7-2 and TRBJ1-1; D unclear. The V end was cut by 1 base, the J end by 11 bases, with 11 bases between. The germline V gene encodes CDR1 SGHTA and CDR2 FQGNSA. The CDR3 covers 12 residues. CDR3 sequence reads: CASSLVAGSAFF. Written as DNA, the CDR3 is TGTGCCAGCAGCTTAGTTGCGGGTTCGGCTTTCTTT.

This clonotype was recorded a few times. In DNA form, the CDR3 reads TGTGCCAGCAGTTACTCTGGACCGAATGAAAAACTGTTTTTT. Its translation: CASSYSGPNEKLFF. The chain links TRBV6-5 to TRBJ1-4; no firm D call. The V gene's germline CDR1 is MNHEY and CDR2 SVGAGI. The length of the CDR3 is 14 residues. Trimming took off 0 bases at V and 5 bases at J, with 7 bases between the two ends.

This clonotype was found many times. The V and J genes are TRBV2 and TRBJ2-2; 11 positions agree with TRBD2. V lost 9 bases, J lost 7 bases, and 10 bases stayed unmatched. The CDR3 is made up of 15 amino acids. CDR1 SNHLY and CDR2 FYNNEI come from the germline V gene. The DNA of the CDR3 is TGTGCCAGTTCGGTTAGCGGGAGGGCCGGCGGGGAGCTGTTTTTT. It is translated as CASSVSGRAGGELFF. The full variable domain, in which reference TRBV2 and TRBJ2-2 provide the parts outside the CDR3, is EPEVTQTPSHQVTQMGQEVILRCVPISNHLYFYWYRQILGQKVEFLVSFYNNEISEKSEIFDDQFSVERPDGSNFTLKIRSTKLEDSAMYFCASSVSGRAGGELFFGEGSRLTVL.

This clonotype was seen ten or more times. The gene calls are TRBV28 and TRBJ2-3, with 13 bases that match TRBD2. CDR3 length: 20 amino acids. Germline-derived CDR1 and CDR2 are MDHEN and SYDVKM. J lost 2 bases, V lost 0 bases, and 11 bases had no gene match. The CDR3 is CASSLWGGLAGERNTDTQYF. DNA of the CDR3: TGTGCCAGCAGTTTATGGGGCGGACTAGCGGGAGAAAGGAACACAGATACGCAGTATTTT. The full variable domain, its missing parts supplied by reference TRBV28 and TRBJ2-3, is DVKVTQSSRYLVKRTGEKVFLECVQDMDHENMFWYRQDPGLGLRLIYFSYDVKMKEKGDIPEGYSVSREKKERFSLILESASTNQTSMYLCASSLWGGLAGERNTDTQYFGPGTRLTVL.

This rearrangement joins TRBV12-3 or TRBV12-4 to TRBJ2-1, with D perhaps TRBD1 or TRBD2 (5 bases each). The CDR3 is 13 amino acids. CDR3 sequence: CAIGSRGRNEQFF. CDR3 sequence (DNA): TGTGCAATAGGGTCGAGGGGTAGAAATGAGCAGTTCTTC.

This clonotype was counted a few times. CDR3 sequence reads: CASSSGMGFFDEQYF. CDR3 bases: TGTGCCAGCAGCTCAGGAATGGGATTTTTCGACGAGCAGTACTTC. The chain uses TRBV3-1 and TRBJ2-7, with D unresolved. The CDR3 spans 15 residues. With 5 bases removed from V and 5 bases from J, the gap between germline ends came to 19 bases. Germline-derived CDR1 and CDR2 are LGHDT and YNNKEL (reference sequence).

The chain recombines TRBV5-1 with TRBJ2-5, with 10 positions matching TRBD2. Gene TRBJ2-1 matches the end of the DNA better, so the J call may be wrong. CDR1 is SGHRS, CDR2 YFSETQ, per germline. The CDR3 runs to 15 residues. In nucleotides, the CDR3 is TGCGCCAGCAAAACCGGGACTAGCGACTCCAATGAGCAGTTCTTC. It encodes CASKTGTSDSNEQFF.

This clonotype appeared many times. This chain uses TRBV20-1 with TRBJ2-7, with D possibly being TRBD2 (6 bases). V shed 1 base and J shed 2 bases, with 15 bases lying between them. The V gene's germline CDR1 is DFQATT and CDR2 SNEGSKA (reference sequence). The CDR3 contains 15 residues. The CDR3 sequence is CSARGAAGLAYEQYF. The CDR3 bases are TGCAGTGCTAGAGGGGCGGCGGGACTTGCCTACGAGCAGTACTTC.

This clonotype showed up just a few times. The chain has TRBV7-2 and TRBJ2-7, with 7 bases fitting TRBD2. The length of the CDR3 is 17 residues. Germline V gene data show CDR1 as SGHTA and CDR2 as FQGNSA. V shed 4 bases, J shed 3 bases, and the junction held 15 bases outside the gene matches. The CDR3 nucleotides are TGTGCCAGCAGCTCAAAGACTAGCCGCGGTCTGGGCTACGAGCAGTACTTC. Encoded protein: CASSSKTSRGLGYEQYF.

This clonotype was picked up a small number of times. The CDR3: CASRELLTSYEQYF. The CDR3, as DNA: TGTGCCAGCAGGGAACTCCTAACCTCCTACGAGCAGTACTTC. J is TRBJ2-7 and V is TRBV2; D remains ambiguous. Germline CDR1 and CDR2: SNHLY and FYNNEI. This CDR3 region has 14 residues. V was clipped by 6 bases and J by 0 bases, with 12 bases between them.

This clonotype has only one observation. A much larger clone lies a single base off, so this may be a read error. Since the CDR3 does not end with the conserved phenylalanine or tryptophan, this likely comes from a read error. V is TRBV7-8 and J is TRBJ2-5; 10 nucleotides agree with TRBD2. V was clipped by 8 bases and J by 6 bases; unmatched bases: 15. Germline values: CDR1 SGHVS, CDR2 FQNEAQ. CDR3 length: 16 residues. The CDR3 reads CASSGGTSGIPKTQYS. CDR3 nucleotides: TGTGCCAGCTCGGGGGGTACTAGCGGGATTCCGAAGACCCAGTACTCC.

This clonotype came up a few times. The V gene is TRBV13, the J gene TRBJ2-7; TRBD1 is a possible D gene (6 bases). V was pared by 3 bases and J by 2 bases, with 17 bases between. The CDR3 consists of 16 residues. Germline V gene data show CDR1 as PRHDT and CDR2 as FYEKMQ (reference sequence). This chain's CDR3 is CASSLWGQGNPYEQYF. The CDR3 DNA reads TGTGCCAGCAGCTTGTGGGGACAAGGGAACCCCTACGAGCAGTACTTC.

This clonotype was counted at least ten times. The chain is built from TRBV7-3 and TRBJ2-5; TRBD2 agrees at 7 bases. Germline V gene sequence: CDR1 SGHTA, CDR2 FQGTGA. CDR3 length: 15 amino acids. V gave up 2 bases and J gave up 6 bases; unmatched junction bases: 9. The CDR3 DNA is TGTGCCAGCAGCTTAGTGGCGGGAGAAGGAAAGACCCAGTACTTC. It yields the protein CASSLVAGEGKTQYF.

This clonotype showed up many times. The chain couples TRBV20-1 to TRBJ2-1; 8 positions agree with TRBD2. Germline assignment: CDR1 DFQATT and CDR2 SNEGSKA (reference sequence). The CDR3 totals 16 residues. The trim removed 4 bases at V and 4 bases at J, leaving 12 bases unmatched. The CDR3 bases are TGCAGTGCTACACAGTCAGCGGGAGCTGGGTACAATGAGCAGTTCTTC. Its translation is CSATQSAGAGYNEQFF.

The V and J genes are TRBV29-1 and TRBJ1-3; no clear D. Germline CDR1 is SQVTM and CDR2 is ANQGSEA. CDR3 length: 14 residues. V shed 2 bases and J shed 1 base, with 9 bases lying between them. CDR3 nucleotide sequence: TGCAGCGTTGAACGGGCTCATTCTGGAAACACCATATATTTT. It yields the protein CSVERAHSGNTIYF.

This clonotype was counted ten times or more. This chain joins TRBV12-3 or TRBV12-4 and TRBJ1-1; 9 bases map to TRBD1. This CDR3 is built from 15 residues. V trimming: 5 bases; J trimming: 4 bases; junction bases outside the gene matches: 8. The CDR3 DNA reads TGTGCCAGCAGTCCCGGGACAGGGAGTCCCACTGAAGCTTTCTTT. Protein: CASSPGTGSPTEAFF.

This clonotype was observed at least ten times. The J gene is TRBJ2-3, the V gene TRBV28; 7 bases are a match to TRBD2. With V trimmed by 4 bases and J by 2 bases, 6 bases remained unmatched. CDR1 and CDR2 (germline): MDHEN, SYDVKM. This CDR3 is 15 amino acids long. CDR3 residues: CASSYREVYTDTQYF. CDR3 coding DNA: TGTGCCAGCAGTTACCGGGAGGTGTACACAGATACGCAGTATTTT. Combining the CDR3 with reference TRBV28 and TRBJ2-3 gives the whole variable domain DVKVTQSSRYLVKRTGEKVFLECVQDMDHENMFWYRQDPGLGLRLIYFSYDVKMKEKGDIPEGYSVSREKKERFSLILESASTNQTSMYLCASSYREVYTDTQYFGPGTRLTVL.

This clonotype occurred many times. The chain has TRBV3-1 and TRBJ2-5; D gene ambiguous. The CDR3 is made up of 11 amino acids. In germline, CDR1 is LGHDT, CDR2 YNNKEL (reference sequence). Between the trimmed V and J ends, which lost 6 bases and 1 base, there was a span of 3 bases. CDR3 protein: CASRGQETQYF. CDR3 bases: TGTGCCAGCAGGGGCCAAGAGACCCAGTACTTC.

This clonotype was detected many times. V and J are TRBV27 and TRBJ2-3; 8 bases align to TRBD2. There are 18 residues in the CDR3. V shed 0 bases, J shed 0 bases, and the junction held 8 bases outside the gene matches. Germline loops: CDR1 MNHEY, CDR2 SMNVEV (reference sequence). CDR3 bases: TGTGCCAGCAGTTTATCAGGGCCTACTAGCGGTAGCACAGATACGCAGTATTTT. Translated, it gives CASSLSGPTSGSTDTQYF.

In this sample, this clonotype turned up many times. The chain carries TRBV4-1 and TRBJ2-1; D remains unclear. The ends were cut back, 1 base at V and 0 bases at J, with 13 bases in the middle. The CDR3 consists of 17 residues. Germline lookup yields CDR1 MGHRA and CDR2 YSYEKL. This CDR3 is CASSQGWRGSSYNEQFF. In nucleotides, the CDR3 is TGCGCCAGCAGCCAAGGTTGGCGCGGTAGCTCCTACAATGAGCAGTTCTTC.

Remarks on this clonotype: A much bigger clone sits one base away, suggesting this may be a read error. V and J are TRBV12-3 or TRBV12-4 and TRBJ2-5, with D possibly matching TRBD1 (8 bases). Trimming took 0 bases from V and 11 from J, leaving 19 bases between them. The CDR3 loop spans 15 amino acids. The DNA for the CDR3 is TGTGCCAGCAGTTTAGCGGGGACAGGTTCGCGGGAGCAGTACTTC. This codes for CASSLAGTGSREQYF.